This record covers a single T cell receptor beta chain. Its antigen is not identified. Clones were sequenced by immunoSEQ multiplex PCR, and TCRdb holds only the in-frame ones, with some missing. The table shows over 150,000 clones, with around 90% occurring only once. CDR1 is ENHRY, CDR2 SYGVKD, per germline. Losses at the gene ends were 5 bases for V and 2 bases for J; bases not matched to a gene: 5. This CDR3 region has 14 residues. The entry originates in a study of T cell responses to AZD1222 COVID-19 vaccine. The study's findings and limits: Seropositive status at baseline applied to only a handful of AZD1222 recipients. None of the repertoires were sampled until the peak T cell response had passed. As reported, nearly half of all spike-specific TCRs target variant regions that are unmutated. Spike-specific TCR breadth and depth grew following two AZD1222 doses.

The TCR sequence derives from an adult in good health. The J gene is TRBJ2-7, the V gene TRBV10-3, with 8 positions matching TRBD1. Sequencing used peripheral blood, obtained on day 0 of MenACWY control vaccination. CDR3 protein: CAISLRTGPYEQYF. The DNA for the CDR3 is TGTGCCATCAGTCTGCGGACAGGGCCCTACGAGCAGTACTTC.